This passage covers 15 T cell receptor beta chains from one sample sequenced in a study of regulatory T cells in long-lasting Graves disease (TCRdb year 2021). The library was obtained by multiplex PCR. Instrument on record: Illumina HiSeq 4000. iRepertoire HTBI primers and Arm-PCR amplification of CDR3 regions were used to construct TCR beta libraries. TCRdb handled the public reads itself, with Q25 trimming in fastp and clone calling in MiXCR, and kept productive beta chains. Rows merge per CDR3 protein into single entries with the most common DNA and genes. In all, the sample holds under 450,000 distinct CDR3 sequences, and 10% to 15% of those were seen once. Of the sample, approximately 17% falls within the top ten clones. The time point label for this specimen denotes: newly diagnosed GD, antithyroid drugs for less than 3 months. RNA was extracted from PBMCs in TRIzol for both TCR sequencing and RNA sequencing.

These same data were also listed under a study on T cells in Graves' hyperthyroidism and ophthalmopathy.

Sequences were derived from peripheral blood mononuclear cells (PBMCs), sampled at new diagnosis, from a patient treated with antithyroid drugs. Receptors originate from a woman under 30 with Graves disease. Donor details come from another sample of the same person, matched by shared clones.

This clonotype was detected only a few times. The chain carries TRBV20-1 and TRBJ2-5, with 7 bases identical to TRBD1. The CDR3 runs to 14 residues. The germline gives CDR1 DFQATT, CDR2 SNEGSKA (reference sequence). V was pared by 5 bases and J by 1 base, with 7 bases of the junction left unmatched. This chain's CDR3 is CSASPGTVQETQYF. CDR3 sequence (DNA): TGCAGTGCTTCTCCCGGGACAGTCCAAGAGACCCAGTACTTC.

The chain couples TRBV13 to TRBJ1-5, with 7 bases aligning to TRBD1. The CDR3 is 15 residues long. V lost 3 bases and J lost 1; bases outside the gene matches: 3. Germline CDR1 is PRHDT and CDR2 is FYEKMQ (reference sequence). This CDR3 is CASSFGDRSNQPQHF. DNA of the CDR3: TGTGCCAGCAGCTTTGGGGACAGAAGCAATCAGCCCCAGCATTTT.

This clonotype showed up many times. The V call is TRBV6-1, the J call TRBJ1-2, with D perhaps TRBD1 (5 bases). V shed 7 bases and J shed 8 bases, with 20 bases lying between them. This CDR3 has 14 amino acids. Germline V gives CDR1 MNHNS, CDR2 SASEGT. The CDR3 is CASTSAAGGKGYTF. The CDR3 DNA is TGTGCCAGCACTTCGGCGGCGGGGGGTAAAGGCTACACCTTC.

The CDR3 reads CASSGVETQYF. The CDR3 DNA reads as TGCGCCAGCAGCGGGGTAGAGACCCAGTACTTC. This rearrangement joins TRBV5-1 to TRBJ2-5; D not resolved. There are 11 residues in the CDR3. Trimming pared 4 bases from V and 4 bases from J, leaving 5 bases between. Germline V gene sequence: CDR1 SGHRS, CDR2 YFSETQ.

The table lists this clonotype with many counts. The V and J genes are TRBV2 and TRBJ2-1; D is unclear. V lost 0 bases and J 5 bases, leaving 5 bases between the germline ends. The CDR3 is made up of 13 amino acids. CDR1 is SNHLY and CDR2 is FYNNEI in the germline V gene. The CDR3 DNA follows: TGTGCCAGCAGTGAAGCAGAAAACAATGAGCAGTTCTTC. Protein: CASSEAENNEQFF.

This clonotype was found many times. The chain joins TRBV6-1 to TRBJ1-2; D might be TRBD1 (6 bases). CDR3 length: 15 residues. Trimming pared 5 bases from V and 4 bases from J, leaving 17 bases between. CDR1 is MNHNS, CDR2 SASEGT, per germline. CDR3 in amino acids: CASSTFGGIVYGYTF. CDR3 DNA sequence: TGTGCCAGCAGTACCTTCGGGGGCATCGTCTATGGCTACACCTTC.

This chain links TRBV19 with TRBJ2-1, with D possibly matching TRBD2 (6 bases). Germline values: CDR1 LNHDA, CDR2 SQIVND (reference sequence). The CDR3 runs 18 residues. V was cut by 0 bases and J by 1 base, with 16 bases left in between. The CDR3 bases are TGTGCCAGTAGTATAGAGGGCCTCGGGGGAGGTTCCTACAATGAGCAGTTCTTC. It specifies CASSIEGLGGGSYNEQFF.

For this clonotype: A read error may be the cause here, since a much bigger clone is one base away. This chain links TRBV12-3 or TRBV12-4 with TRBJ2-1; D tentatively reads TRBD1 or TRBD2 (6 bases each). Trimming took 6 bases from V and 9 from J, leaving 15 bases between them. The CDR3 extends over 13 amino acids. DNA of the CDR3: TGTGCCAGCAGCTATTCCGGGGGCAGTGAGCAGTTCTTC. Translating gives CASSYSGGSEQFF.

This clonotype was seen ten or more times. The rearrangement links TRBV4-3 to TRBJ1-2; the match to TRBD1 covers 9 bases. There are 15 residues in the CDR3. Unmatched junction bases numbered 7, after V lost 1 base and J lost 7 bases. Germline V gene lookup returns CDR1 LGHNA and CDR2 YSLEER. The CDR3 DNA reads TGCGCCAGCAGCCAAGCGGACACGGGACAGGGTGGCTACACCTTC. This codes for CASSQADTGQGGYTF.

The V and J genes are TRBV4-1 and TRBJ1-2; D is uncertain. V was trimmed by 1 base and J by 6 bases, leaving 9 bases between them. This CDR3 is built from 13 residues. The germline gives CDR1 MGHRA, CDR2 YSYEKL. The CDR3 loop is CASSQVGGDGYTF. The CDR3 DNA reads TGCGCCAGCAGCCAAGTCGGAGGAGATGGCTACACCTTC.

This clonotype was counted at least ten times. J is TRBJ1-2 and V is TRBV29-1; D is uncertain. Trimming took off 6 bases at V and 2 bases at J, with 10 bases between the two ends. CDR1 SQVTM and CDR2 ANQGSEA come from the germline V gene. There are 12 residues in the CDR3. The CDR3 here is CSVGRQNYGYTF. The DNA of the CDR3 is TGCAGCGTCGGAAGGCAGAACTATGGCTACACCTTC.

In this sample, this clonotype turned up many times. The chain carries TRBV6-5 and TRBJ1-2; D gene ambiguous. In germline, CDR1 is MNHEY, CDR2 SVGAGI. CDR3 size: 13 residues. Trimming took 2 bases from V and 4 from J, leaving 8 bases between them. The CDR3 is CASSYNVGYGYTF. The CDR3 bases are TGTGCCAGCAGTTACAATGTGGGCTATGGCTACACCTTC.

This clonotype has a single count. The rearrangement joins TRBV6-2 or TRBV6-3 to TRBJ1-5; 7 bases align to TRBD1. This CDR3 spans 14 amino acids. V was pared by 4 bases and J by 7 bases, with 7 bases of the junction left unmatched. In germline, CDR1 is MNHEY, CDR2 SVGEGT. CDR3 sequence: CASSSTGVSQPQHF. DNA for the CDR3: TGTGCCAGCAGTTCCACAGGGGTCTCACAGCCCCAGCATTTT.

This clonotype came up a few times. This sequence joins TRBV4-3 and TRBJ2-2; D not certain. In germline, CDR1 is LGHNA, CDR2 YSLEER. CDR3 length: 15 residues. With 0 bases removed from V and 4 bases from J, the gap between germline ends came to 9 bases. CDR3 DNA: TGCGCCAGCAGCCAAGATACGGGTTTCACCGGGGAGCTGTTTTTT. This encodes CASSQDTGFTGELFF.

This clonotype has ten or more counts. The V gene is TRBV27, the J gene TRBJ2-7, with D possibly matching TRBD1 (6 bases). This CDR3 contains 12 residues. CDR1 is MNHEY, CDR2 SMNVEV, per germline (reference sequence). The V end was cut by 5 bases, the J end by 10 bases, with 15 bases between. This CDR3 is CASSNPQGSQYF. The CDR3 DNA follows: TGTGCCAGCAGTAACCCCCAGGGGTCCCAGTACTTC.